These T cell receptor beta chains were read from a single sample in a study of blood T cell repertoires in COVID-19. The assay was immunoSEQ multiplex PCR, and TCRdb's table has in-frame clones only and misses some. The table records approximately 230,000 clones, approximately 88% of them present only once. Sequenced sample: peripheral blood. These receptors originate from a woman aged 25 to 39 with COVID-19, enrolled during active disease. The CDR3 runs from the conserved cysteine through the conserved F or W.

CDR3: CATGGQPNQPQHF; V: TRBV24-1
CDR3: CASSLFRGAADTQYF; V: TRBV27
CDR3: CASSNTGERVNEQFF; V: TRBV19
CDR3: CASSPPRDTQRWAFF; V: TRBV4-2
CDR3: CASSSSLRAGDTQYF; V: TRBV5-1
CDR3: CASSRRNTEAFF; V: TRBV10-2
CDR3: CASSPRASEGEQFF; V: TRBV18
CDR3: CASSYSRQGPAEAFF; V: TRBV6-5
CDR3: CASSQEKTGRNTEAFF; V: TRBV14
CDR3: CASGTGTGESYTF; V: TRBV5-4
CDR3: CASSQDQASGRHNEQFF; V: TRBV4-3
CDR3: CASSPTGAMNTEAFF; V: TRBV18
CDR3: CASSPPPGQSEAFF; V: TRBV18
CDR3: CASSQPGLHTDTQYF; V: TRBV4-1